The clone carrying this T cell receptor (beta chain) occurred a few times. The antigen remains undetermined. Between the trimmed V and J ends, which lost 2 bases and 5 bases, there was a span of 10 bases. CDR1 and CDR2 (germline): SEHNR, FQNEAQ (reference sequence). CDR3 length: 13 amino acids. Division of CD4+ cells produced a CD45RA+ naive subset and a CD45RA-negative memory subset. This record belongs to a study of shared clonotypes between healthy human individuals. Overall study findings and caveats: Several donors held around 5% of naive CD4 clonotypes in common.

Authors' processing steps: Filtering differed, since immunoSEQ gave only junction sequences and no quality scores. Here immunoSEQ multiplex PCR was the method, and the copy in TCRdb shows in-frame clones only, minus some. From that table come the V and J calls and clone size; the DNA was used to work out D and trimming. The sample includes about 980,000 clones, around 80% of them seen just once. The material sequenced was memory CD4+ T cells sorted from blood. Subset given: CD45RA-negative fraction. The TCR comes from a man aged 18 to 29 in good health. The gene calls are TRBV7-9 and TRBJ2-7, with D maybe TRBD2 (5 bases). The CDR3 coding sequence is TGTGCCAGCAGCTTACGCGGGCTCAACGAGCAGTACTTC. Translated: CASSLRGLNEQYF.